This T cell receptor (beta chain) was sequenced for a study of PD-1 blockade in classical Hodgkin lymphoma. Time point indicated: cycle 4 day 1 (C4D1), after more than five weeks of nivolumab. Exposure to brentuximab vedotin varied, and each patient had relapsed following autologous stem cell transplantation. Trimming removed 5 bases from V and 5 bases from J, with 15 bases in between. The CDR3 consists of 14 residues. CDR1 is SGHVS and CDR2 is FNYEAQ in the germline V gene. Assay: immunoSEQ multiplex PCR; the TCRdb copy retains only in-frame clones and omits some. The data show approximately 38,000 clones, just over 75% seen once.

The sequencing here drew on peripheral blood mononuclear cells (PBMCs), taken before the fourth cycle of nivolumab. This chain joins TRBV7-6 and TRBJ1-1, with no clear D. This sequence originates from a human donor with classical Hodgkin lymphoma. CDR3 sequence (DNA): TGTGCCAGCAGCGGCCGTGTGGAGCAAACTGAAGCTTTCTTT. The encoded protein is CASSGRVEQTEAFF.